Included here is one T cell receptor (beta chain) sequence, with context. Its antigen remains unidentified. Qualities for individual bases were not recorded, and no much larger clone is one base off. In the ViraFEST assay, PBMC were stimulated with viral peptide pools, and TCR sequencing was then used to find antigen-specific CD4+ T cell clonotypes based on their expansion. After 10 days of culture, CD4+ T cells were isolated with the EasySep CD4+ T cell isolation kit. Each participant got two doses of an mRNA SARS-CoV-2 vaccine, either BNT162b2 or mRNA-1273. None of the healthy vaccine recipients had a prior SARS-CoV-2 infection, which was confirmed by nucleocapsid antibody tests that came back negative both before and after vaccination. A few million PBMC per well were cultured with approximately 10 ug/ml peptides in IMDM containing 5% human AB serum, 8.5 to 10 IU/ml IL-2 and gentamicin. Half of the culture medium was replaced with fresh IL-2-containing medium on days 3 and 7. Each peptide stimulation condition was cultured in triplicate wells unless otherwise noted. Using Ficoll-Paque Plus gradient centrifugation, PBMC were separated from whole blood and then either used fresh or cryopreserved at -140C. Overlapping peptide pools spanned the spike proteins of SARS-CoV-2 and the common cold coronaviruses HCoV-NL63, HCoV-OC43 and HCoV-229E. Genomic DNA was extracted from cultured CD4+ T cells with the QIAamp micro DNA kit.

Library construction relied on the immunoSEQ multiplex PCR assay. DNA from the CD4+ T cells that had been cultured and isolated underwent TCR beta CDR3 sequencing. Per the authors' processing: The analysis removed non-productive TCR sequences, trimmed reads to the CDR3 region, and retained only CDR3s that were 7 or more amino acids long. The MANAFEST web app was used to identify antigen-specific clonotypes by comparing expansion in peptide wells with expansion in reference cultures. For clones to be considered positive, expansion at FDR<0.05 versus reference and all other wells, an odds ratio above 5, and a frequency above 0.1% in two replicate wells were required. A clonotype was defined as cross-reactive if the clonotype was significantly expanded both in SARS-CoV-2 spike wells and in at least one common cold coronavirus spike condition. CDR3 similarity was assessed by Levenshtein distance using the stringdist R package, and unrooted trees were constructed with ape in R 3.6.1. TCRdb took over this immuneACCESS table, retaining in-frame rearrangements with V and J assigned. Such tables are incomplete; in checked studies, under half of the missing clones stem from an unresolved V gene, and the remainder is unexplained. That table gives V, J and clone size, and the DNA gave D and trimming. Across this sample there are tens of thousands of clones, with roughly three quarters seen only once. In total, the top ten clones hold about 0.86% of the sample.

The data originate from a study of vaccination effects on CD4 cells after COVID-19 (dated by TCRdb to about 2022). Regarding the complete study: Post-vaccine samples across the study were collected a median of 72 days after the second dose, with a range of 14 to 241. SARS-CoV-2 spike-specific CD4+ TCR repertoires from before and after mRNA vaccination were compared in COVID-19 convalescent patients and in infection-naive vaccine recipients. Altogether, approximately 10 COVID-19 convalescent patients and 4 SARS-CoV-2-naive healthy vaccine recipients made up the full study. Cultures from other donors in the study were sequenced with the Oncomine TCR Beta short-read assay on an Illumina iSeq 100. Study-wide conclusions, independent of this receptor: The study was limited by a small number of convalescent patients, and early post-infection timepoints were lacking. Marked clonal contraction was observed in both infection-induced and vaccine-induced clones at late post-vaccination timepoints, consistent with waning T cell responses. In healthy vaccine recipients, vaccine-induced clones were almost all SARS-CoV-2 mono-reactive, with only 1 of 255 cross-reactive with common cold coronaviruses.

CDR1 and CDR2 were assigned from the germline V gene as MNHEY and SVGAGI. For this chain, trimming is 2 bases at the V end and 7 bases at the J end, and the number of junction bases without a gene match is 8. The CDR3 contains 15 residues, cysteine and phenylalanine counted. CDR3 DNA is the only sequence kept; it has 45 bases, read in frame from the first base. The sequencing here drew on CD4+ T cells from PBMCs cultured with HCoV-OC43 spike peptides, taken after COVID-19 vaccination. According to the study, the label for this sample's cell subset or site signals: HCoV-OC43 spike overlapping peptide pool stimulation. The chain couples TRBV6-5 to TRBJ1-2; a stretch of 9 junction bases matches TRBD1. The source is a human donor who received a COVID-19 vaccine. The nucleotide sequence is given as TGTGCCAGCAGTTACCAGGGACAGGGACTTGGTGGCTACACCTTC. Its translation reads: CASSYQGQGLGGYTF.